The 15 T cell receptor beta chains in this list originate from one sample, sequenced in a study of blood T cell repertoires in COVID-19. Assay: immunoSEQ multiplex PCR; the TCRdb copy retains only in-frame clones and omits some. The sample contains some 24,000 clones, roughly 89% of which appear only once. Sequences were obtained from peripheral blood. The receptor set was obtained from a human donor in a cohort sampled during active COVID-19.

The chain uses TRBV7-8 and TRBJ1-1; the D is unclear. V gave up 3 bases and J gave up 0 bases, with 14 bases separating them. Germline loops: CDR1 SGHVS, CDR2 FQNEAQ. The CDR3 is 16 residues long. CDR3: CASSFEQVHLNTEAFF. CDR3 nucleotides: TGTGCCAGCAGCTTCGAGCAAGTCCATTTGAACACTGAAGCTTTCTTT.

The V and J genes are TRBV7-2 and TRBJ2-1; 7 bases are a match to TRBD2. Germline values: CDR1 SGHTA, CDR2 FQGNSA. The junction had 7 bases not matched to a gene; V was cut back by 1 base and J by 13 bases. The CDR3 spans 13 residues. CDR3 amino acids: CASSLGSREVQFF. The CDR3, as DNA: TGTGCCAGCAGCTTAGGGTCCCGGGAGGTACAGTTCTTC.

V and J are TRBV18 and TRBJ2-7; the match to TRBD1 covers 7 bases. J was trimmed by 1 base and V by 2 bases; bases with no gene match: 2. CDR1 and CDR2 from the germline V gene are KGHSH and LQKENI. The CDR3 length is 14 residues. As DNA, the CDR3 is TGTGCCAGCTCACCATACAGGGGATCCTACGAGCAGTACTTC. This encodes CASSPYRGSYEQYF.

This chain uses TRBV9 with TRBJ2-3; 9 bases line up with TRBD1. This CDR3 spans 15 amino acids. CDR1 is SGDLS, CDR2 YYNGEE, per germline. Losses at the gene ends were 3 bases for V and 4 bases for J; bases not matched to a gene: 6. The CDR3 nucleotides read TGTGCCAGCAGCGGACAGGGGGTGACCGCAGATACGCAGTATTTT. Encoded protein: CASSGQGVTADTQYF.

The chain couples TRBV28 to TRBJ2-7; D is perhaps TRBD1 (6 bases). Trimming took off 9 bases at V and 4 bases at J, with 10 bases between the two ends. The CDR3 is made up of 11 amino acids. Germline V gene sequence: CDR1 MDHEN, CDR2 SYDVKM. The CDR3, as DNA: TGTGCCAGTACCAGGGGATACGAGCAGTACTTC. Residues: CASTRGYEQYF.

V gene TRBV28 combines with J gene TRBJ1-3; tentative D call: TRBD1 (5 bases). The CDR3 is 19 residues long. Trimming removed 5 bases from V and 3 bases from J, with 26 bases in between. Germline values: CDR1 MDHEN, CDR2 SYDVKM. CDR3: CASSPHIPRRRGGGNTIYF. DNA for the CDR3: TGTGCCAGCAGTCCCCACATCCCCCGACGGAGGGGCGGTGGAAACACCATATATTTT.

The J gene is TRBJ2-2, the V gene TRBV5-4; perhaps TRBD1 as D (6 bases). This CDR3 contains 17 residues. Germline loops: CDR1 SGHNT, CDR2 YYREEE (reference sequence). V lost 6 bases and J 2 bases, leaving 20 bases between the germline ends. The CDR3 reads CASKRNAGTLNTGELFF. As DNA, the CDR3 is TGTGCCAGCAAAAGGAACGCCGGGACACTTAACACCGGGGAGCTGTTTTTT.

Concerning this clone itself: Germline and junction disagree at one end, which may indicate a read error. CDR3 DNA: TGTGCCAGCAGCCCCAGCGGGGGGCTCAAAACCACCCTCTTC. Its translation: CASSPSGGLKTTLF. The chain links TRBV4-2 to TRBJ2-4, with 9 bases lining up with TRBD2. The CDR3 loop spans 14 amino acids. Per germline, CDR1 LGHNA and CDR2 YNFKEQ.

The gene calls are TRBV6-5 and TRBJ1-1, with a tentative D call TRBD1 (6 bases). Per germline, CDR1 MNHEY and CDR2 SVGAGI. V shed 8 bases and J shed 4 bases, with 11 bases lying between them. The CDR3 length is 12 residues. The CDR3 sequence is CASYRVGTEAFF. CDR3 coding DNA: TGTGCCAGCTACAGGGTGGGCACTGAAGCTTTCTTT.

Here the CDR3 DNA reads TGTGCCAGCAGCTTGGAGGACAGCCGTAACTATGGCTACACCTTC. Translated, it gives CASSLEDSRNYGYTF. The chain recombines TRBV5-5 with TRBJ1-2, with a weak D call TRBD1 (6 bases). The V and J ends lost 0 bases and 1 base respectively, with 10 bases between them. CDR1 is SGHKS and CDR2 is YYEKEE in the germline V gene (reference sequence). CDR3 size: 15 residues.

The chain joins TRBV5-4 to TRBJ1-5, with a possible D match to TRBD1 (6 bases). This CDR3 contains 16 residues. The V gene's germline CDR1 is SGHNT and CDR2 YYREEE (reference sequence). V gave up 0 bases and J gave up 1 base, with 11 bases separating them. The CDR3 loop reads CASSLGGGLSNQPQHF. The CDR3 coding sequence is TGTGCCAGCAGCTTGGGAGGGGGTCTGAGCAATCAGCCCCAGCATTTT. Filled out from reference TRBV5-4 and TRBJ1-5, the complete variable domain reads ETGVTQSPTHLIKTRGQQVTLRCSSQSGHNTVSWYQQALGQGPQFIFQYYREEENGRGNFPPRFSGLQFPNYSSELNVNALELDDSALYLCASSLGGGLSNQPQHFGDGTRLSIL.

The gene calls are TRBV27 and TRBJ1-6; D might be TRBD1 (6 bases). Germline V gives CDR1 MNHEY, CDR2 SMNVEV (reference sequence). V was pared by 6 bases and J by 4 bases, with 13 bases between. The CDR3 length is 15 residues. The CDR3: CASSPPGAYNSPLHF. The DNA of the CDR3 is TGTGCCAGCAGCCCCCCAGGGGCTTATAATTCACCCCTCCACTTT.

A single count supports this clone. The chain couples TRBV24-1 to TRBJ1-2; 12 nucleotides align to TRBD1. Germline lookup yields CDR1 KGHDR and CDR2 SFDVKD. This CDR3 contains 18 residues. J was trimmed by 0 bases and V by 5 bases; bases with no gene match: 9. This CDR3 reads CATSGAQGTGGPNYGYTF. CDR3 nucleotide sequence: TGTGCCACCAGTGGAGCACAAGGGACAGGGGGCCCTAACTATGGCTACACCTTC.

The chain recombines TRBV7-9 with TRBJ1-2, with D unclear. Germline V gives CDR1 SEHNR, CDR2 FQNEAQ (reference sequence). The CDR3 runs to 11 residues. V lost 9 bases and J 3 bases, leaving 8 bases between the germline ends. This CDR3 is CASGEYYGYTF. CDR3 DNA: TGTGCCAGTGGGGAGTACTATGGCTACACCTTC.

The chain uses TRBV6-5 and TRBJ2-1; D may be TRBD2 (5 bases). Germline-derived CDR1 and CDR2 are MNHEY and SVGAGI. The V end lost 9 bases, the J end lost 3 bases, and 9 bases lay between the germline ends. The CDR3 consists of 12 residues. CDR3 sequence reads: CASGLHYNEQFF. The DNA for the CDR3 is TGTGCCAGTGGACTCCACTACAATGAGCAGTTCTTC.